This T cell receptor beta chain was sequenced for a study of T cells in Graves' hyperthyroidism and ophthalmopathy. This clonotype was observed a few times. Amplification of TCR beta CDR3 regions used RNA as the template. The HTBI primer set was used in a first-round RT-PCR of the TCR CDR3. Using its own MiXCR run on the multiplex PCR reads, TCRdb lists one record per CDR3 protein. In the table there are 650,000 to 800,000 distinct CDR3 sequences, over 40% of which are singletons. The CDR3 length is 13 residues. The germline V gene has CDR1 LNHDA and CDR2 SQIVND (reference sequence). V was trimmed by 10 bases and J by 7 bases, leaving 19 bases between them.

The source is an adult man with Graves' disease, either hyperthyroidism or ophthalmopathy (not recorded which). The chain couples TRBV19 to TRBJ1-2, with D possibly being TRBD1 (6 bases). The sequencing input was peripheral blood or thyroid tissue (not recorded which). The CDR3: CATNPGQFGGYTF. The CDR3 nucleotides are TGTGCCACCAACCCGGGACAATTTGGTGGCTACACCTTC.